This T cell receptor beta chain was identified in a study of identical twins. Addition of a universal primer site occurred through template switching, and cDNA carried unique molecular identifiers. TCRdb re-analysed the 5' RACE reads in MiXCR, keeping a single row per CDR3 protein. Of about 530,000 distinct CDR3 sequences detected, around 15% appear once; the ten largest clones hold around 0.4%. The table lists this clonotype with a few counts. Its cognate antigen is unknown. Findings of the study overall: Fewer insertions characterized abundant cord blood beta clonotypes, whereas memory repertoires showed none.

Germline assignment: CDR1 SGHKS and CDR2 YYEKEE (reference sequence). V lost 4 bases and J lost 5; bases outside the gene matches: 7. The CDR3 runs to 17 residues. These data were also reused for a study on yellow fever vaccine responses in identical twins.

This receptor was identified in a woman between 18 and 29 years old in good health. V is TRBV5-5 and J is TRBJ2-1; TRBD2 aligns across 15 bases. Sequencing was carried out using CD4+ T cells sorted from blood. This chain's CDR3 is CASSPTGLAGGHNEQFF. For the CDR3, the DNA is TGTGCCAGCAGCCCTACGGGACTAGCGGGGGGCCACAATGAGCAGTTCTTC.